This entry lists 28 T cell receptor beta chains sequenced from one sample in a study of CXCR3-negative and CXCR3-positive naive CD8 T cells. UMI labels and 5' RACE were used to prepare the TRB cDNA libraries. TCRdb reanalyzed the 5' RACE reads, giving one entry per CDR3 protein sequence and no DNA. The listing records around 90,000 distinct CDR3 sequences. The specimen was naive CXCR3- CD8+ T cells from blood. Documented subset: CD45RO-CCR7+CD27+CD95- naive CD8+ T cells lacking CXCR3 (TNR3-). These receptors were collected from a human donor in good health. Some clones in this sample may be carry-over from other donors' samples.

The chain has TRBV11-2 and TRBJ2-3; the D call of TRBD1 rests on TCRdb alone, since no DNA is present to check it. CDR1 SGHAT and CDR2 FQNNGV come from the germline V gene. This CDR3 region has 17 residues. This CDR3 reads CASSLELAGAFTDTQYF.

The chain is built from TRBV27 and TRBJ2-2. This CDR3 comprises 14 residues. CDR1 is MNHEY, CDR2 SMNVEV, per germline (reference sequence). CDR3 sequence: CASSLVAAGGELFF.

The chain couples TRBV6-5 to TRBJ2-5; the D call from TCRdb, TRBD1, cannot be confirmed without DNA. Germline values: CDR1 MNHEY, CDR2 SVGAGI. The CDR3 consists of 15 residues. The CDR3 sequence: CASSYSTGGTETQYF.

The CDR3 sequence is CASSSLRDRSYEQYF. The chain carries TRBV7-9 and TRBJ2-7; the D call from TCRdb, TRBD1, cannot be confirmed without DNA. The CDR3 has 15 residues. Germline V CDR1 and CDR2: SEHNR, FQNEAQ (reference sequence).

This rearrangement joins TRBV7-2 to TRBJ2-7; the TCRdb D gene call, TRBD1, has no DNA to confirm it. Germline V gene sequence: CDR1 SGHTA, CDR2 FQGNSA. The CDR3 extends over 13 amino acids. CDR3 region: CASSLGGGIEQYF.

The J gene is TRBJ2-7, the V gene TRBV20-1; TCRdb lists TRBD1, though no DNA is available to test this call. The V gene's germline CDR1 is DFQATT and CDR2 SNEGSKA (reference sequence). There are 13 residues in the CDR3. CDR3 sequence: CSAGSDTSYEQYF.

The rearrangement links TRBV3-1 to TRBJ2-2; TCRdb names TRBD1, which stays unverified in the absence of DNA. The germline gives CDR1 LGHDT, CDR2 YNNKEL (reference sequence). The CDR3 covers 16 residues. The CDR3 loop reads CASSHPGQGWSGELFF.

The V and J genes are TRBV4-3 and TRBJ2-1; the TCRdb D gene call, TRBD2, has no DNA to confirm it. The CDR3 has 15 amino acids. Germline V gene lookup returns CDR1 LGHNA and CDR2 YSLEER. CDR3 sequence: CASSQNLGAYNEQFF.

The chain combines TRBV29-1 with TRBJ2-6; TCRdb names TRBD1, which stays unverified in the absence of DNA. Germline lookup yields CDR1 SQVTM and CDR2 ANQGSEA. There are 17 residues in the CDR3. CDR3 loop: CSVRGTGVDSGANVLTF. Filled out from reference TRBV29-1 and TRBJ2-6, the complete variable domain reads SAVISQKPSRDICQRGTSLTIQCQVDSQVTMMFWYRQQPGQSLTLIATANQGSEATYESGFVIDKFPISRPNLTFSTLTVSNMSPEDSSIYLCSVRGTGVDSGANVLTFGAGSRLTVL.

The chain employs TRBV7-3 and TRBJ1-1; lacking DNA, the TRBD1 call made by TCRdb goes unchecked. CDR1 and CDR2 (germline): SGHTA, FQGTGA. There are 14 residues in the CDR3. CDR3 loop: CASSTTGGGTEAFF. Based on the CDR3 plus reference TRBV7-3 and TRBJ1-1, the full variable domain is GAGVSQTPSNKVTEKGKYVELRCDPISGHTALYWYRQSLGQGPEFLIYFQGTGAADDSGLPNDRFFAVRPEGSVSTLKIQRTERGDSAVYLCASSTTGGGTEAFFGQGTRLTVV.

The chain has TRBV11-3 and TRBJ2-5; TCRdb proposes TRBD1, but this gene call is untestable without DNA. Germline V gene lookup returns CDR1 SGHNT and CDR2 YENEEA. CDR3 size: 13 residues. The CDR3 spells CASSFNREETQYF.

The genes are TRBV7-9 and TRBJ2-2; the TCRdb D gene call, TRBD1, has no DNA to confirm it. Germline-derived CDR1 and CDR2 are SEHNR and FQNEAQ (reference sequence). CDR3 length: 16 residues. Here the CDR3 reads CASSSTGTGMIGELFF.

The chain recombines TRBV20-1 with TRBJ1-4; the D call of TRBD1 rests on TCRdb alone, since no DNA is present to check it. The CDR3 totals 14 residues. From germline, CDR1 is DFQATT and CDR2 SNEGSKA (reference sequence). The chain's CDR3 is CSARDMDMGEKLFF.

The CDR3 loop reads CASRLSGSSYNEQFF. V and J are TRBV28 and TRBJ2-1. The CDR3 length is 15 residues. Per the germline V gene, CDR1 is MDHEN and CDR2 is SYDVKM.

The chain employs TRBV27 and TRBJ2-1; the TCRdb D gene call, TRBD1, has no DNA to confirm it. The CDR3 is made up of 13 amino acids. Germline V lookup: CDR1 MNHEY, CDR2 SMNVEV (reference sequence). Here the CDR3 reads CASSLGAYNEQFF.

The genes are TRBV9 and TRBJ2-3; TCRdb's D call of TRBD1 is untestable without DNA. The CDR3 spans 15 residues. The germline gives CDR1 SGDLS, CDR2 YYNGEE. CDR3 protein: CASSVESGRTDTQYF.

The chain employs TRBV7-3 and TRBJ2-5; TCRdb reports TRBD2, a call that lacks DNA to check it against. The CDR3 has 14 amino acids. In germline, CDR1 is SGHTA, CDR2 FQGTGA. The CDR3 is CASSRMGEGETQYF.

The chain joins TRBV9 to TRBJ2-3; the TCRdb D gene call, TRBD1, has no DNA to confirm it. The CDR3 runs 16 residues. CDR1 is SGDLS and CDR2 is YYNGEE in the germline V gene. The CDR3 reads CASSVQGMNLVDTQYF.

This rearrangement joins TRBV7-2 to TRBJ2-2. Germline assignment: CDR1 SGHTA and CDR2 FQGNSA. The CDR3 length is 15 residues. The CDR3 loop is CASSLLGSNTGELFF. Together with reference TRBV7-2 and TRBJ2-2, the CDR3 gives the full variable domain: GAGVSQSPSNKVTEKGKDVELRCDPISGHTALYWYRQSLGQGLEFLIYFQGNSAPDKSGLPSDRFSAERTGGSVSTLTIQRTQQEDSAVYLCASSLLGSNTGELFFGEGSRLTVL.

The rearrangement links TRBV6-2 or TRBV6-3 to TRBJ2-1; the TRBD2 assignment by TCRdb is unverifiable without DNA. The CDR3 contains 18 residues. Germline V gives CDR1 MNHEY, CDR2 SVGEGT. The CDR3 loop reads CASTTAGILPLPYNEQFF.

V is TRBV7-6 and J is TRBJ2-6. Germline CDR1 and CDR2: SGHVS and FNYEAQ. The CDR3 contains 15 residues. The CDR3 loop is CASSLQGAGANVLTF.

The chain's CDR3 is CASSSLNQGDNEKLFF. V gene TRBV4-2 combines with J gene TRBJ1-4; TCRdb proposes TRBD1, but this gene call is untestable without DNA. Germline lookup yields CDR1 LGHNA and CDR2 YNFKEQ. This CDR3 has 16 residues.

This rearrangement joins TRBV6-4 to TRBJ2-6; TCRdb's D gene call, TRBD1, goes unchecked for lack of DNA. This CDR3 is built from 14 residues. Looked up from germline, CDR1 is MRHNA and CDR2 is SNTAGT. CDR3 protein: CASSDGQGANVLTF.

This rearrangement joins TRBV4-3 to TRBJ2-7; TCRdb returns TRBD2, unconfirmable since there is no DNA. This CDR3 is 16 amino acids long. Germline V lookup: CDR1 LGHNA, CDR2 YSLEER. The CDR3: CASSQDPAGGPYEQYF.

The chain uses TRBV4-3 and TRBJ2-1; TCRdb's D gene call, TRBD1, goes unchecked for lack of DNA. CDR3 length: 13 amino acids. Germline-derived CDR1 and CDR2 are LGHNA and YSLEER. CDR3 amino acids: CASSEGGANEQFF.

The chain uses TRBV7-9 and TRBJ1-2; TCRdb lists TRBD1, though no DNA is available to test this call. This CDR3 contains 16 residues. CDR1 and CDR2 (germline): SEHNR, FQNEAQ (reference sequence). The CDR3 here is CASRGIWGERNYGYTF.

The chain has TRBV20-1 and TRBJ2-1. Germline V lookup: CDR1 DFQATT, CDR2 SNEGSKA (reference sequence). This CDR3 spans 15 amino acids. CDR3 protein: CSARTPRYPYNEQFF.

This rearrangement joins TRBV7-9 to TRBJ1-1; the TRBD1 assignment by TCRdb is unverifiable without DNA. Per the germline V gene, CDR1 is SEHNR and CDR2 is FQNEAQ (reference sequence). The CDR3 totals 15 residues. This CDR3 reads CASSETGSLRTEAFF.